This T cell receptor (beta chain) originates from a study of blood T cell repertoires in COVID-19. Study-level information: Spain, Italy and the United States supplied samples that represented acute and convalescent COVID-19. PBMCs, B-cell-depleted T cells, or T cells provided the cDNA or gDNA that made up the material.

The method was immunoSEQ multiplex PCR; TCRdb's version includes in-frame clones alone and lacks a portion of them. Of some 150,000 clones detected, approximately 88% appear once; the ten largest clones hold around 3.9%. Trimming removed 7 bases from V and 3 bases from J; junction bases left unmatched: 13. The germline V gene has CDR1 MDHEN and CDR2 SYDVKM. The CDR3 length is 17 residues. The receptor comes from a woman aged 55-69 years who had recovered from COVID-19. The sequencing sample was made of peripheral blood. The gene calls are TRBV28 and TRBJ2-7; 12 bases agree with TRBD1. CDR3 region: CASTGTGGAGTYYEQYF. CDR3 nucleotides: TGTGCCAGCACCGGGACAGGGGGCGCTGGGACCTACTACGAGCAGTACTTC.